Each of the 11 T cell receptor beta chains below was sequenced from the same sample in a study of T cells after yellow fever vaccination. TCRdb fed the 5' RACE reads into MiXCR, producing one record per CDR3 protein. This table has 50,000 or so distinct CDR3 sequences, roughly 7.4% appearing once. Sequencing used CD8+ T cells sorted from PBMCs, obtained around 14 days after the first yellow fever vaccination. These receptors came from a man aged 18 to 35 who received the YFV17D yellow fever vaccine.

J is TRBJ2-1 and V is TRBV4-3; D not resolved. This CDR3 spans 13 amino acids. CDR1 LGHNA and CDR2 YSLEER come from the germline V gene. V dropped 0 bases and J dropped 9 bases, with 9 bases sitting between them. Here the CDR3 DNA reads TGCGCCAGCAGCCAAGACCCTTTCGGTGAGCAGTTCTTC. Translating it yields CASSQDPFGEQFF.

This clonotype was observed at least ten times. This sequence joins TRBV29-1 and TRBJ2-3, with D possibly TRBD1 on 6 matching bases. The CDR3 is made up of 13 amino acids. The germline V gene encodes CDR1 SQVTM and CDR2 ANQGSEA. V was cut by 1 base and J by 4 bases, with 9 bases left in between. DNA of the CDR3: TGCAGCGTTGAAGGAACAGGGTCAGATACGCAGTATTTT. As protein: CSVEGTGSDTQYF.

To note about this clonotype: This could be a read error, since a much larger clone is one nucleotide away. The chain has TRBV7-2 and TRBJ2-1, with 10 bases fitting TRBD2. The CDR3 runs to 14 residues. Germline CDR1 reads SGHTA; CDR2 reads FQGNSA. CDR3 in amino acids: CASSSSGGFTEQLF. The CDR3 bases are TGTGCCAGCAGCTCTAGCGGGGGCTTCACTGAGCAGCTCTTC.

The CDR3 DNA reads as TGTGCCAGCAGTTTACAAGGGGCGCAGATGGGTTCCTTCTTTGGCTACACCTTC. Its translation: CASSLQGAQMGSFFGYTF. V gene TRBV12-3 or TRBV12-4 combines with J gene TRBJ1-2; perhaps TRBD1 as D (5 bases). Between the trimmed V and J ends, which lost 2 bases and 7 bases, there was a span of 26 bases. The length of the CDR3 is 18 residues.

This clonotype was counted many times. The chain employs TRBV5-1 and TRBJ2-3; D assignment may be TRBD1 or TRBD2 (5 bases each). There are 15 residues in the CDR3. V was cut by 2 bases and J by 0 bases, with 10 bases left in between. Germline lookup yields CDR1 SGHRS and CDR2 YFSETQ. This CDR3 is CASSFTGRSTDTQYF. The DNA for the CDR3 is TGCGCCAGCAGCTTTACGGGACGTAGCACAGATACGCAGTATTTT.

This clonotype was detected ten times or more. The chain joins TRBV9 to TRBJ1-2; a possible D gene is TRBD1 (5 bases). Trimming removed 4 bases from V and 0 bases from J, with 16 bases in between. This CDR3 has 16 amino acids. CDR1 is SGDLS, CDR2 YYNGEE, per germline. CDR3 region: CASSMGEGRTNYGYTF. Here the CDR3 DNA reads TGTGCCAGCAGCATGGGGGAGGGCCGGACTAACTATGGCTACACCTTC.

This clonotype showed up many times. V and J are TRBV10-3 and TRBJ2-1, with 9 bases matching TRBD2. Trimming cost V 8 bases and J 8 bases; bases outside gene matches: 4. Germline CDR1 and CDR2: ENHRY and SYGVKD. CDR3 length: 12 residues. CDR3 sequence: CAIQAGGYEQFF. CDR3 bases: TGTGCCATCCAAGCGGGGGGTTATGAGCAGTTCTTC.

This clonotype was counted between two and nine times. CDR3 region: CASSQDMPGATNEKLFF. CDR3 DNA: TGTGCCAGCAGCCAAGATATGCCGGGCGCGACTAATGAAAAACTGTTTTTT. The V gene is TRBV4-2, the J gene TRBJ1-4; no clear D. There are 17 residues in the CDR3. Germline lookup yields CDR1 LGHNA and CDR2 YNFKEQ. V lost 0 bases and J 2 bases, leaving 13 bases between the germline ends.

This clonotype showed up many times. The chain couples TRBV3-1 to TRBJ2-7; the match to TRBD2 covers 9 bases. Germline loops: CDR1 LGHDT, CDR2 YNNKEL (reference sequence). V gave up 6 bases and J gave up 3 bases; unmatched junction bases: 9. The CDR3 extends over 15 amino acids. The CDR3 spells CASRRTSVSSYEQYF. CDR3 DNA sequence: TGTGCCAGCAGAAGGACTAGCGTTTCAAGCTACGAGCAGTACTTC.

This clonotype was recorded at least ten times. The chain links TRBV10-3 to TRBJ2-6, with D possibly being TRBD1 or TRBD2 (6 bases each). The germline CDR1 and CDR2 sequences are ENHRY and SYGVKD. This CDR3 has 17 residues. Trimming pared 7 bases from V and 0 bases from J, leaving 16 bases between. CDR3 in DNA: TGTGCCATCACGGGGGACAAGCCCCTCTCTGGGGCCAACGTCCTGACTTTC. Amino acids: CAITGDKPLSGANVLTF.

This clonotype has a count of ten or more. V usage is TRBV5-6 and J usage is TRBJ1-1; a possible D gene is TRBD1 (5 bases). With 2 bases removed from V and 3 bases from J, the gap between germline ends came to 8 bases. Per germline, CDR1 SGHDT and CDR2 YYEEEE. This CDR3 has 13 amino acids. The CDR3 DNA follows: TGTGCCAGCAGCTTCAGGGAGTACACTGAAGCTTTCTTT. It is translated as CASSFREYTEAFF. Full variable domain (rest looked up from reference TRBV5-6 and TRBJ1-1): DAGVTQSPTHLIKTRGQQVTLRCSPKSGHDTVSWYQQALGQGPQFIFQYYEEEERQRGNFPDRFSGHQFPNYSSELNVNALLLGDSALYLCASSFREYTEAFFGQGTRLTVV.